This T cell receptor (beta chain) is drawn from a study of response to subunit inactivated influenza vaccine. TCRdb reanalysed the RT-PCR reads using MiXCR and keeps one entry per CDR3 protein. Of about 650,000 distinct CDR3 sequences in the sample, 15% to 18% were seen once. The CDR3 consists of 16 residues. Germline CDR1 SGHRS, CDR2 YFSETQ. Trimming cost V 4 bases and J 9 bases; bases outside gene matches: 11. This clonotype occurred a few times. The chain has TRBV5-1 and TRBJ2-1; 12 nucleotides agree with TRBD2. This TCR derives from a man aged 45-65 years who received an inactivated influenza vaccine. The sequenced sample was PBMCs from blood, obtained roughly 12 days after vaccination. CDR3 amino acids: CASSRSSSGGASEQFF. CDR3 sequence (DNA): TGCGCCAGCAGCAGGAGTTCTAGCGGGGGGGCAAGTGAGCAGTTCTTC.